This TCR beta chain stems from a study of blood T cell repertoires in COVID-19. The protocol was immunoSEQ multiplex PCR, while the TCRdb copy is restricted to in-frame clones and leaves out a portion. This table holds 240,000 or so clones, 75% to 90% found once. Germline CDR1 is ENHRY and CDR2 is SYGVKD. The CDR3 contains 13 residues. Trimming pared 6 bases from V and 1 base from J, leaving 8 bases between. Concerning this clone itself: Different DNA sequences within this sample yield the same CDR3.

The chain carries TRBV10-3 and TRBJ2-3, with a possible D match to TRBD2 (6 bases). This clonotype originated in a woman between 25 and 40 years old who had recovered from COVID-19. Sequencing was done on a sample of peripheral blood. The CDR3 region has the DNA TGTGCCATCAGAGGCGGGGGCACAGATACGCAGTATTTT. This sequence encodes CAIRGGGTDTQYF.